Listed below are T cell receptor beta chains from one sample, sequenced in a study of preoperative IRX-2 immunotherapy in early breast cancer. Data came from immunoSEQ multiplex PCR; TCRdb stores just in-frame clones and leaves some out. This sample has about 34,000 clones, with 90% to 95% found just once. The sample was taken from a patient treated with IRX-2 immunotherapy. Receptors were obtained from a human donor with breast cancer. Both conserved end residues are part of each CDR3. The D gene is left open where the match is weak. A clone size is listed for some rows: how often the clone was seen (once, few, many), or a class if it is expanded.

V: TRBV9; size: .; D: .; J: TRBJ2-6; CDR3: CASSAWHSGANVLTF; DNA: TGTGCCAGCAGCGCGTGGCACTCTGGGGCCAACGTCCTGACTTTC
V: TRBV5-5; size: .; D: .; J: TRBJ2-7; CDR3: CASSLEVSGGYEQYF; DNA: TGTGCCAGCAGCTTGGAGGTGTCTGGCGGGTACGAGCAGTACTTC
V: TRBV29-1; size: .; D: TRBD1; J: TRBJ1-5; CDR3: CSVSTGANQPQHF; DNA: TGCAGCGTCTCGACAGGGGCAAATCAGCCCCAGCATTTT
V: TRBV18; size: .; D: .; J: TRBJ2-5; CDR3: CASSPGTAQETQYF; DNA: TGTGCCAGCTCACCGGGGACTGCGCAAGAGACCCAGTACTTC
V: TRBV14; size: .; D: .; J: TRBJ1-1; CDR3: CASTLNRNTEAFF; DNA: TGTGCCAGCACACTAAACAGGAACACTGAAGCTTTCTTT
V: TRBV19; size: .; D: TRBD1; J: TRBJ2-5; CDR3: CASSQGGGETQYF; DNA: TGTGCCAGTAGTCAAGGGGGCGGGGAGACCCAGTACTTC
V: TRBV5-4; size: .; D: .; J: TRBJ2-4; CDR3: CASSLVPGDAKNIQYF; DNA: TGTGCCAGCAGCTTGGTCCCAGGGGATGCCAAAAACATTCAGTACTTC
V: TRBV9; size: .; D: .; J: TRBJ2-1; CDR3: CASSVDWLAYNEQFF; DNA: TGTGCCAGCAGCGTAGATTGGCTAGCGTACAATGAGCAGTTCTTC
V: TRBV7-9; size: .; D: .; J: TRBJ1-4; CDR3: CASSLKGVGSEKLFF; DNA: TGTGCCAGCAGCTTAAAGGGGGTTGGCTCAGAAAAACTGTTTTTT
V: TRBV7-9; size: .; D: .; J: TRBJ2-2; CDR3: CASSLSRGTYTGELFF; DNA: TGTGCCAGCAGCTTAAGCAGGGGAACGTACACCGGGGAGCTGTTTTTT
V: TRBV25-1; size: .; D: .; J: TRBJ2-7; CDR3: CASSDGRSLTYEQYF; DNA: TGTGCCAGCAGTGACGGACGGAGCCTCACCTACGAGCAGTACTTC
V: TRBV4-3; size: .; D: .; J: TRBJ2-7; CDR3: CASSQVGGGTYEQYF; DNA: TGCGCCAGCAGCCAAGTGGGAGGGGGCACGTACGAGCAGTACTTC
V: TRBV13; size: .; D: TRBD2; J: TRBJ2-7; CDR3: CASSLGLASYEQYF; DNA: TGTGCCAGCAGCCTAGGACTAGCCTCCTACGAGCAGTACTTC
V: TRBV5-5; size: .; D: .; J: TRBJ1-1; CDR3: CASSLSRSAGAFF; DNA: TGTGCCAGCAGCTTGTCGAGATCGGCGGGAGCTTTCTTT
V: TRBV10-1; size: .; D: TRBD1; J: TRBJ1-5; CDR3: CASREGQGYNQPQHF; DNA: TGCGCCAGCCGAGAGGGACAGGGATACAATCAGCCCCAGCATTTT
V: TRBV28; size: .; D: .; J: TRBJ2-7; CDR3: CASTRGVPSYEQYF; DNA: TGTGCCAGCACGCGCGGGGTGCCCTCCTACGAGCAGTACTTC
V: TRBV5-1; size: .; D: TRBD1; J: TRBJ2-5; CDR3: CASSVGTGQTQYF; DNA: TGCGCCAGCAGCGTTGGGACAGGGCAGACCCAGTACTTC
V: TRBV11-2; size: .; D: TRBD2; J: TRBJ2-7; CDR3: CASSQTSGNSYEQYF; DNA: TGTGCCAGCAGCCAGACTAGCGGCAACTCCTACGAGCAGTACTTC
V: TRBV4-2; size: .; D: .; J: TRBJ1-1; CDR3: CASSFGGYQNTEAFF; DNA: TGTGCCAGCAGCTTTGGGGGTTATCAGAACACTGAAGCTTTCTTT
V: TRBV5-1; size: .; D: .; J: TRBJ2-1; CDR3: CASSLRGSNEQFF; DNA: TGCGCCAGCAGCTTAAGGGGAAGTAATGAGCAGTTCTTC
V: TRBV7-3; size: once; D: TRBD1; J: TRBJ2-1; CDR3: CASSIDRDNEQFF; DNA: TGTGCCAGCAGCATAGACAGGGACAATGAGCAGTTCTTC
V: TRBV19; size: .; D: .; J: TRBJ1-2; CDR3: CASSIGGLHGGYTF; DNA: TGTGCCAGTAGTATAGGTGGGCTTCACGGGGGCTACACCTTC
V: TRBV11-2; size: .; D: .; J: TRBJ2-7; CDR3: CASSLGGSSYEQYF; DNA: TGTGCCAGCAGCTTAGGCGGCAGCTCCTACGAGCAGTACTTC
V: TRBV30; size: .; D: TRBD1; J: TRBJ1-1; CDR3: CAWSVRGSLNTEAFF; DNA: TGTGCCTGGAGTGTCAGGGGGAGTCTGAACACTGAAGCTTTCTTT
V: TRBV7-3; size: .; D: TRBD1; J: TRBJ2-6; CDR3: CASSPRTGGNSGANVLTF; DNA: TGTGCCAGCAGCCCTCGGACAGGGGGCAACTCTGGGGCCAACGTCCTGACTTTC
V: TRBV6-5; size: .; D: .; J: TRBJ1-2; CDR3: CASSPRDGPYGYTF; DNA: TGTGCCAGCAGTCCCCGGGACGGTCCCTATGGCTACACCTTC
V: TRBV7-8; size: .; D: TRBD1; J: TRBJ2-5; CDR3: CASSWTGGKETQYF; DNA: TGTGCCAGCAGCTGGACAGGGGGCAAAGAGACCCAGTACTTC
V: TRBV2; size: .; D: TRBD1; J: TRBJ2-5; CDR3: CASNKLTGGETQYF; DNA: TGTGCCAGCAACAAGCTAACAGGGGGAGAGACCCAGTACTTC
V: TRBV29-1; size: .; D: .; J: TRBJ2-7; CDR3: CSVGGDSLYEQYF; DNA: TGCAGCGTCGGCGGGGACTCTCTCTACGAGCAGTACTTC
V: TRBV5-1; size: .; D: .; J: TRBJ1-1; CDR3: CASSLLDTEAFF; DNA: TGCGCCAGCAGCTTGCTCGATACTGAAGCTTTCTTT
V: TRBV6-5; size: .; D: .; J: TRBJ1-1; CDR3: CASSRPGPMNTEAFF; DNA: TGTGCCAGCAGCCGGCCCGGACCCATGAACACTGAAGCTTTCTTT
V: TRBV25-1; size: .; D: TRBD1; J: TRBJ2-3; CDR3: CASSLTGAGITDTQYF; DNA: TGTGCCAGCAGTCTCACAGGGGCAGGGATCACAGATACGCAGTATTTT
V: TRBV4-1; size: .; D: .; J: TRBJ2-2; CDR3: CASSPPWGRSAGELFF; DNA: TGCGCCAGCAGCCCTCCGTGGGGGAGGTCTGCCGGGGAGCTGTTTTTT
V: TRBV2; size: .; D: TRBD2; J: TRBJ2-3; CDR3: CASSAEAGGPTDTQYF; DNA: TGTGCCAGCAGTGCCGAGGCGGGGGGGCCCACAGATACGCAGTATTTT
V: TRBV15; size: .; D: .; J: TRBJ2-1; CDR3: CATSREFQASPPAYNEQFF; DNA: TGTGCCACCAGCAGAGAGTTTCAGGCTAGTCCCCCCGCCTACAATGAGCAGTTCTTC
V: TRBV7-9; size: .; D: .; J: TRBJ2-3; CDR3: CASSFSVSTDTQYF; DNA: TGTGCCAGCAGCTTTAGCGTTAGCACAGATACGCAGTATTTT
V: TRBV29-1; size: .; D: .; J: TRBJ2-2; CDR3: CSVALERDTGELFF; DNA: TGCAGCGTTGCCCTAGAGAGGGACACCGGGGAGCTGTTTTTT
V: TRBV5-5; size: .; D: TRBD1; J: TRBJ2-5; CDR3: CASSLGPRGRETQYF; DNA: TGTGCCAGCAGTTTAGGACCAAGGGGGCGAGAGACCCAGTACTTC
V: TRBV9; size: .; D: .; J: TRBJ1-1; CDR3: CASTPQLNTEAFF; DNA: TGTGCCAGCACCCCGCAGTTGAACACTGAAGCTTTCTTT